Detailed here is one T cell receptor beta chain. Its antigen is still unknown. Base qualities are not at hand, and no much larger clone is one base apart. The data stem from a study of shared clonotypes between healthy human individuals (dated by TCRdb to 2020 to 2021). With regard to the full study: A few men and a couple of women, aged 18 to 49 years, made up the cohort. Blood TCR repertoires of a handful of healthy adults were deeply sequenced to estimate repertoire size and the extent of clonotype sharing between individuals. Per donor, leukapheresis produced somewhere between about 0.94 and 10 billion PBMCs. To increase sequencing depth and limit assay-specific biases, TCR repertoire library preparation and sequencing were carried out by different laboratories using diverse techniques. For each donor, CD4 naive and CD4 memory were each given three plates, CD8 naive was given two plates, and CD8 memory was given one plate. Results the study describes overall, beyond this receptor: Larger estimated clonotype richness was generally found for naive subsets than for memory subsets. Clonotypes shared by all four sorted-subset donors showed higher generation probabilities than non-shared clonotypes. The small number of donors limited the genetic and exposure-history diversity represented. Approximately 5% of naive CD4, around 3.5% of naive CD8, about 2.1% of memory CD4, and more than 0.35% of memory CD8 clonotypes were shared across a few donors. Pairwise subsampling led to the expectation that sequencing depth would affect the degree of clonotype sharing among donors. Sampling was restricted to blood, and TCR repertoires in tissues likely differ from the TCR repertoires found in blood. Rarefaction of sorted-subset datasets indicated incomplete sequencing despite the large sequencing depth.

The cysteine opens and the phenylalanine closes a CDR3 of 12 amino acids. Only the CDR3 portion is preserved as DNA: 36 bases, with reading frame beginning at the first base. From the germline V gene, CDR1 is SGDLS and CDR2 is YYNGEE. V is cut by 0 bases and J by 6 bases, and the space between the germline ends is 6 bases. TCR CDR3 regions were amplified from genomic DNA by multiplex PCR using the deep immunoSEQ assay. Extracted genomic DNA from each cell subset was distributed evenly across all wells of several immunoSEQ 96-well plates, and each plate was treated as a replicate. For sorted subsets, around 0.2 ug of genomic DNA, equivalent to 25,000 to 35,000 T cell genomes, went into each replicate PCR. The purified libraries were quantified using a Qubit 3.0 fluorometer, sized with a Bioanalyzer 2100, and then quantified again using the KAPA Library Quantification kit. Every immunoSEQ 96-well plate was sequenced on a dedicated single-read 150-cycle Illumina NextSeq 550 flow cell. Under the source paper's analysis protocol: Because the immunoSEQ output held only junctional sequences and lacked quality scores, the filtering could not match the filtering applied to full-length reads. Sequences were annotated with PyIR, a Python wrapper for IgBLAST v1.9, using IMGT germline references to assign V/J genes and CDR3. Reads were removed for weak V/J assignments (E-value above 1e-6), missing CDR3, stop codons, out-of-frame junctions, or ambiguous translated residues. V3J clonotypes were defined by identical inferred V gene, J gene, and CDR3 amino acid sequence. Percentage overlap between repertoires was computed as shared unique clonotypes divided by the size of the smaller repertoire. Repertoire richness was assessed with RTK rarefaction, the Chao1 estimator, and Recon v2.1 estimates of unobserved clonotypes. Generation probabilities were computed with OLGA for all TCRbeta clonotypes obtained by the gDNA method from several donors. Drawn from immuneACCESS, this table holds only the in-frame rearrangements with V and J called that TCRdb kept. Clones are partly lost; checked studies trace under half to an unresolved V gene and leave the rest unexplained. V and J calls and clone size follow that table, whereas D and trimming were derived from the DNA. In this sample the table shows roughly 1,000,000 clones, more than 75% of which occur a single time. 0.55% to 0.7% of the sample belongs to the ten largest clones.

The donors were healthy, HIV-negative adults who had no recently reported acute infections or vaccinations. Every donor was a Caucasian adult living in Nashville, Tennessee, USA. Magnetic negative selection was used to enrich CD4+ T cells, after which naive cells were positively selected on CD45RA and the negative fraction became the memory subset. Blood was obtained by leukapheresis, after which PBMCs were separated by Ficoll-Histopaque density gradient centrifugation and cryopreserved in liquid nitrogen vapor phase. Purity and quantity of every magnetically sorted T cell population were checked by analytical flow cytometry. Genomic DNA was isolated from every sorted fraction and measured by UV absorbance on a Nanodrop 2000c.

Source material: memory CD4+ T cells from PBMCs. In light of the paper, this sample's cell subset or site label describes: CD45RA-negative fraction. The clonotype comes from a man between 18 and 35 years old in good health. Some clones in this sample may be carry-over from other donors' samples. Here the chain combines TRBV9 and TRBJ1-2, with an unclear D gene assignment. At the DNA level, the sequence is TGTGCCAGCAGCGTAGTAACCGATGGCTACACCTTC. Its coded protein is CASSVVTDGYTF.